The present TCR beta chain was sequenced within a study of cytomegalovirus exposure and HLA in healthy donors. CDR3 length equals 14 residues. Trimming took 1 base from V and 5 from J; bases not matched to a gene: 4. The germline CDR1 and CDR2 sequences are SGHDT and YYEEEE. Study results and limitations: Several top significant clusters appeared, in a later analysis, to be linked to common viral pathogens. 16,951 TCR beta sequences were associated with HLA alleles at 0.05 false discovery rate in a later analysis.

The PCR was carried out with 60 Vbeta primers and 13 Jbeta primers. Data came from immunoSEQ multiplex PCR; TCRdb stores just in-frame clones and leaves some out. Counted here are 150,000 to 200,000 clones, around three quarters occurring once; the ten biggest clones make up around 1%. This clone was seen a single time. The antigen is unknown. The gene calls are TRBV5-6 and TRBJ2-5; the match to TRBD1 covers 8 bases. The source material was PBMCs. This clonotype was sampled from a woman in her thirties or forties in good health and CMV-seronegative. The chain's CDR3 is CASSLTTGGETQYF. CDR3 in DNA: TGTGCCAGCAGCTTGACTACAGGGGGGGAGACCCAGTACTTC.